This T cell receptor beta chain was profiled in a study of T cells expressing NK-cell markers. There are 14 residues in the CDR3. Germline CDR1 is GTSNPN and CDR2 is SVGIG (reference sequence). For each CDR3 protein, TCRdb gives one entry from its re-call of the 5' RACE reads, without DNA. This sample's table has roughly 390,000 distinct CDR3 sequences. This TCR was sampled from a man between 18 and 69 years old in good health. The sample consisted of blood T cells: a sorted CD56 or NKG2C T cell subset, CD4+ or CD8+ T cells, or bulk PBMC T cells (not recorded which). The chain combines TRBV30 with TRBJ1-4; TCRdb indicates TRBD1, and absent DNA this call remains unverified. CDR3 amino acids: CAWSRERTNEKLFF.